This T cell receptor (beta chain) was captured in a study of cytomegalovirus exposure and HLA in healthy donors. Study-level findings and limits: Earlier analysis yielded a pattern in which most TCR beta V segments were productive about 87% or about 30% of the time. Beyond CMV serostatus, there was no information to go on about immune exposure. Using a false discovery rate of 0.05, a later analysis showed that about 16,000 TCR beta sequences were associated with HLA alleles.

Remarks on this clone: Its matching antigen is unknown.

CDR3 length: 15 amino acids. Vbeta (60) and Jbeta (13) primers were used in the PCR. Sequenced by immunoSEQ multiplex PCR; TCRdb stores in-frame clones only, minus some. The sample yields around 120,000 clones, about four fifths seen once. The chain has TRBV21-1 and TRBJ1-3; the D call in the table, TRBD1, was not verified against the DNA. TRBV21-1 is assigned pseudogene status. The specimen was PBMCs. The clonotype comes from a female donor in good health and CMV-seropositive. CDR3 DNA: TGTGCCAGCAGCAACCCCAGTGGGCTTGGAAACACCATATATTTT. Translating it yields CASSNPSGLGNTIYF.